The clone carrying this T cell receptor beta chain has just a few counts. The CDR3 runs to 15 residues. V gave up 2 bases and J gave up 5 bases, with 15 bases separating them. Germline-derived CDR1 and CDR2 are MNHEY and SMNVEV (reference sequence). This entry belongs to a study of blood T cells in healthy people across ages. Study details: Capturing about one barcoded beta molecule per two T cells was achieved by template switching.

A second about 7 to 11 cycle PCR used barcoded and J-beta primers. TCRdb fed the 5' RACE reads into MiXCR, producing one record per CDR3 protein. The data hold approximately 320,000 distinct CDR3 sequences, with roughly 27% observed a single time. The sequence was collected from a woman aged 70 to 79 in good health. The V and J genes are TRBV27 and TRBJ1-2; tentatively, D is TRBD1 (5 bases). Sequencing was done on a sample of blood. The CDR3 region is CASSLLAVGRYGYTF. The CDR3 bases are TGTGCCAGCAGTTTACTGGCGGTGGGGCGGTATGGCTACACCTTC.